This T cell receptor (beta chain) was sequenced during a study of Graves' ophthalmopathy and Graves' hyperthyroidism. Across the study: At the time of initial diagnosis and before any treatment, peripheral blood was collected.

For donors with ophthalmopathy, the disease showed moderate-to-severe activity, reached CAS ≥3 and NOSPECS ≥4, and had lasted under 3 months. Orbital computed tomography and thyroid ultrasound, along with TRAb, serum thyroxine and clinical symptoms, underpinned diagnosis. V lost 5 bases, J lost 7 bases, and 4 bases stayed unmatched. This CDR3 spans 14 amino acids. Scientists amplified the TCR beta CDR3 regions from RNA transcripts. HTBI primers were employed in first-round RT-PCR, then a second-round multiplex PCR followed. TCRdb passed the multiplex PCR reads through MiXCR, listing each CDR3 protein once. Among about 220,000 distinct CDR3 sequences listed, roughly a fifth were seen once. The sample holds many counts of this clonotype.

The receptor was derived from a woman aged 45-65 years with Graves' ophthalmopathy. The rearrangement links TRBV12-3 or TRBV12-4 to TRBJ2-2; 10 nucleotides align to TRBD1. Sequencing was carried out using peripheral blood. The CDR3 region is CASSMGQGLGELFF. CDR3 coding DNA: TGTGCCAGCAGTATGGGACAGGGGCTCGGGGAGCTGTTTTTT.